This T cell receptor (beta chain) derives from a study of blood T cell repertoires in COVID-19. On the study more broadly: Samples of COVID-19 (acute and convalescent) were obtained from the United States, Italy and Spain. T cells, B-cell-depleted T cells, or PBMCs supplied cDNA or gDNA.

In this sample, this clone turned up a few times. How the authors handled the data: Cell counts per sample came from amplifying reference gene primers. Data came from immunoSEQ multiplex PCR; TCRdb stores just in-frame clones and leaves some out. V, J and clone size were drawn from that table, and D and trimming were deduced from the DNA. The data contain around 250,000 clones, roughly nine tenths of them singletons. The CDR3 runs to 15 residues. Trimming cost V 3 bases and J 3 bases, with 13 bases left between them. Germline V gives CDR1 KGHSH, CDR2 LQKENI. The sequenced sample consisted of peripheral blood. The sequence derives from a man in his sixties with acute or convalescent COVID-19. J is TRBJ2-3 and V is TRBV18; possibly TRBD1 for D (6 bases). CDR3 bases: TGTGCCAGCTCACCGGGGAAAGGGGGAACAGATACGCAGTATTTT. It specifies CASSPGKGGTDTQYF.